Described below is a single T cell receptor (beta chain) sequence and its context. Its antigen is as yet unknown. Germline values: CDR1 MNHEY, CDR2 SVGAGI. The CDR3 covers 14 residues. V dropped 2 bases and J dropped 2; count of bases not matched to a gene: 2. This entry belongs to a study of CD8+ T cells in alopecia areata. Study at large: Tofacitinib lasted 6 to 18 months, then 6 months off drug.

Treatment reported: oral pan-JAK inhibitor, 5-10 mg twice daily. Alopecia areata patients provided lesional scalp punch biopsies and peripheral blood, both collected for the study. The study's findings and limits: Greater clonality was observed in lesional scalp samples, especially alopecia totalis/universalis, versus normal scalp. In blood and scalp, many expanded lesional clones persisted during tofacitinib.

The authors extracted RNA and reverse transcribed it into cDNA as the sequencing template. This table comes from immunoSEQ multiplex PCR, and its TCRdb copy is limited to in-frame clones, with some not included. The sample records fewer than 250,000 clones, 50% to 75% being singletons. The input for sequencing was CD4+ T cells sorted from blood, taken at week 4, from a patient treated with tofacitinib. The sequence came from a human donor with alopecia areata. This chain links TRBV6-5 with TRBJ2-5; the match to TRBD2 covers 7 bases. The CDR3 DNA sequence: TGTGCCAGCAGTTACGGGGGGGTACAAGAGACCCAGTACTTC. This gives the protein CASSYGGVQETQYF.